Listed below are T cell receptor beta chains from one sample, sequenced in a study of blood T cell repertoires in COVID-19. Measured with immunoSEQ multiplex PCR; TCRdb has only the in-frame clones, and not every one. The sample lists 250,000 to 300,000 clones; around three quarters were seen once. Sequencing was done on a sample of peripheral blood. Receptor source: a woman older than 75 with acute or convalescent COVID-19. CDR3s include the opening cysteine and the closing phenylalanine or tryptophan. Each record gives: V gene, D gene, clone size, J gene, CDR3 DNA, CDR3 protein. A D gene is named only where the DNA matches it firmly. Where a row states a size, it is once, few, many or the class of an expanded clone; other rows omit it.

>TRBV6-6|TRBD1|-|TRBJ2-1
TGTGCCAGCAGCAACCGGGACAGGGGATTTAATGAGCAGTTCTTC
CASSNRDRGFNEQFF
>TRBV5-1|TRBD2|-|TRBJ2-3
TGCGCCAGCAGCTTGTTGGGCGAGGGGACTAGCGGGAGGGCCACAGATACGCAGTATTTT
CASSLLGEGTSGRATDTQYF
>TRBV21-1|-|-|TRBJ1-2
TGTGCCAGCAGCAAATCCCCGAACTATGGCTACACCTTC
CASSKSPNYGYTF
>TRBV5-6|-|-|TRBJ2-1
TGTGCCAGCAGCTTGGATTTTGCCCTGGCCAATGAGCAGTTCTTC
CASSLDFALANEQFF
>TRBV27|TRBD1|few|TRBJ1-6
TGTGCCAGCAGTTTATCAGTCTCCGGGACAGGAGAATATTATAATTCACCCCTCCACTTT
CASSLSVSGTGEYYNSPLHF
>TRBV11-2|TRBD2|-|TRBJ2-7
TGTGCCAGCAGCACATCTAGCGGGAGGGCGGTCGAGCAGTACTTC
CASSTSSGRAVEQYF
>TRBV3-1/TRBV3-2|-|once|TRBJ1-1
TGTGCCAGCAGCCGGCTTACAGGGATCCGCAAGGCTGAAGCTTTCTTT
CASSRLTGIRKAEAFF
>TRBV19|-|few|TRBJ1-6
TGTGCCAGTAGTACCATCGGGACATTGTCCTATTCACCCCTCCACTTT
CASSTIGTLSYSPLHF
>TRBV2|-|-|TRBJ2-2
TGTGCCAGCAGTGAGTACAGGTTCACCGGGGAGCTGTTTTTT
CASSEYRFTGELFF
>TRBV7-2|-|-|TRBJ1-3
TGTGCCAGCAGCCCAAGCGGAGTTCGGCCTGGAAACACCATATATTTT
CASSPSGVRPGNTIYF
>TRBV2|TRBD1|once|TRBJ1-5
TGTGCCAGCAGGAGACAGGGGTCACCGTCGAGCAATCAGCCCCAGCATTTT
CASRRQGSPSSNQPQHF
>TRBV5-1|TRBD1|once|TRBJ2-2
TGCGCCAGCAGCCCCCCGGACAGGGGAAGCACCGGGGAGCTGTTTTTT
CASSPPDRGSTGELFF
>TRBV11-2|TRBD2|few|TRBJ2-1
TGTGCCAGCAGCAAACGCCAACACGGGACTACTTTCGTCAATGAGCAGTTCTTC
CASSKRQHGTTFVNEQFF
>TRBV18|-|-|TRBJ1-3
TGTGCCAGCTCACCGGGCCCCGCTGGAAACACCATATATTTT
CASSPGPAGNTIYF
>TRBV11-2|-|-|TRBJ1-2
TGTGCCAGCAGCCATACAGTTAATTTTGGCTACACCTTC
CASSHTVNFGYTF
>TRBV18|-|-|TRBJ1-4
TGTGCCAGCTCACCACGAGCAGGGTCGGATGAAAAACTGTTTTTT
CASSPRAGSDEKLFF
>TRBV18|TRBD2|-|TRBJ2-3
TGTGCCAGCTCACATCCGGGAGGGCCCGGAGATACGCAGTATTTT
CASSHPGGPGDTQYF
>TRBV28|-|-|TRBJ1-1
TGTGCCAGCAGTTTATTAGGTAGTGGGGGGAATGAAGCTTTCTTT
CASSLLGSGGNEAFF
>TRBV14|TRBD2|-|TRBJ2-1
TGTGCCAGCAGCCAATCAGGGGTTTGGACTAGCGGGAGCCACAATGAGCAGTTCTTC
CASSQSGVWTSGSHNEQFF
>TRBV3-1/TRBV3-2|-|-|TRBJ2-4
TGTGCCAGCAGCCACGCCTCACTAGCCAAAAACATTCAGTACTTC
CASSHASLAKNIQYF
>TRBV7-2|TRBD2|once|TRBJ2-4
TGTGCCAGCAGCTTAGCGCGGGAGGACATTCAGTACTTC
CASSLAREDIQYF
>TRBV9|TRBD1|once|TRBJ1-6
TGTGCCAGCAGCCGTAGTATGACAGGGCAATCCCTCCACTTT
CASSRSMTGQSLHF
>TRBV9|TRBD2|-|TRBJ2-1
TGTGCCAGCAGCGTCGGGGGGGGGCACAATGAGCAGTTCTTC
CASSVGGGHNEQFF
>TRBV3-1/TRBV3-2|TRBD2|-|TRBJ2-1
TGTGCCAGCAGCCTTGGACTAGCCTACACTGAGCAGTTCTTC
CASSLGLAYTEQFF
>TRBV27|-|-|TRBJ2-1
TGTGCCAGCAGTCCGGCGACGATACGGACTAGCAGGGGGACCTACAATGAGCAGTTCTTC
CASSPATIRTSRGTYNEQFF
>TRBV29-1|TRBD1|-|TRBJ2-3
TGCAGCGTGAACAGACGGGACAGGGGCACAGATACGCAGTATTTT
CSVNRRDRGTDTQYF
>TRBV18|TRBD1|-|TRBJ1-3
TGTGCCAGCTCACCGGGACAGGGGGCCATTGGAAACACCATATATTTT
CASSPGQGAIGNTIYF
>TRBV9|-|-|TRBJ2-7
TGTGCCAGCAGTAGGGGCCAGGGAGGCTCCTACGAGCAGTACTTC
CASSRGQGGSYEQYF
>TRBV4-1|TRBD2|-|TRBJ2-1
TGCGCCAGCAGCCGGGGACTAGCGGGAGGGCCTCGAGGCAATGAGCAGTTCTTC
CASSRGLAGGPRGNEQFF
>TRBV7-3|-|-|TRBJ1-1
TGTGCCAGCAGCTTAACGCCAGGGATGAACACTGAAGCTTTCTTT
CASSLTPGMNTEAFF
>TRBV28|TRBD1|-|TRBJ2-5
TGTGCCAGCAGTCCCCCTCGAGACAGGGTTTTAGAGACCCAGTACTTC
CASSPPRDRVLETQYF
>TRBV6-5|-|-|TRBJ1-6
TGTGCCAGCAGTTACTCACGGGGATGGCGATCACCCCTCCACTTT
CASSYSRGWRSPLHF
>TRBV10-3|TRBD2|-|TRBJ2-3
TGTGCCATCCGCGAGGGGGGACTAGCCAACAGAGATACGCAGTATTTT
CAIREGGLANRDTQYF
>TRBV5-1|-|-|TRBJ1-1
TGCGCCAGCAGCTTGGCCGCGGGTATCAACACTGAAGCTTTCTTT
CASSLAAGINTEAFF
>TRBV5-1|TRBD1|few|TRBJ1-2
TGCGCCAGCAGCTCGGGGGACAGGGACTATGGCTACACCTTC
CASSSGDRDYGYTF
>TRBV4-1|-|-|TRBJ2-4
TGCGCCAGCAGCCAAGGGGGGGGCCTGACGAACATTCAGTACTTC
CASSQGGGLTNIQYF
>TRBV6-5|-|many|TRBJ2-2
TGTGCCAGCAAAGGACAAAGTAACACCGGGGAGCTGTTTTTT
CASKGQSNTGELFF
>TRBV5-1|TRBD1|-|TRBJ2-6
TGCGCCAGCAGCTTGGTAGGACAGGGGTTTAGTGGGGCCAACGTCCTGACTTTC
CASSLVGQGFSGANVLTF
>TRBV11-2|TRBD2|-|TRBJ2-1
TGTGCCAGCAGCTTAGGGGTACTAGCGGACTACAATGAGCAGTTCTTC
CASSLGVLADYNEQFF
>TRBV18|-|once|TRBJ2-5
TGTGCCAGCTCCCGCGGACAGCAAGAGACCCAGTACTTC
CASSRGQQETQYF